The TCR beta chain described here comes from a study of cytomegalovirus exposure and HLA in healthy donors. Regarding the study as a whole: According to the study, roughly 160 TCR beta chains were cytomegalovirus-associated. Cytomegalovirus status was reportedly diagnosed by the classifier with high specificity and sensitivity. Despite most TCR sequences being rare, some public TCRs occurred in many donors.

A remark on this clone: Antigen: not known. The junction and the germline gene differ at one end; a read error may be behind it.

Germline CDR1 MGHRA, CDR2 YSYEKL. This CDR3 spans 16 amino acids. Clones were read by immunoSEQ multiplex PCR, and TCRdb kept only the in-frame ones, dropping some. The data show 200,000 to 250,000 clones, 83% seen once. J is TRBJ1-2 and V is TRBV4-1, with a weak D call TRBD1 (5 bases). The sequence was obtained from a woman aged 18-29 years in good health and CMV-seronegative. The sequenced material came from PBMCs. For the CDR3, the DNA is TGCGCCAGCACCCAACAACTGGGACCCACCCCCTATGGCTACACCTTC. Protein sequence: CASTQQLGPTPYGYTF.